Here is one TCR beta chain with its context. What it recognizes is unknown. Described time point: newly diagnosed GD, antithyroid drugs for less than 3 months. After RNA was extracted from PBMCs, the TCR library was made from it. This CDR3 contains 14 residues. Trimming at V came to 5 bases and at J to 4 bases, leaving 5 bases not matched to a gene. Per the germline V gene, CDR1 is MNHEY and CDR2 is SMNVEV (reference sequence). The source of the sample is a study of regulatory T cells in long-lasting Graves disease. General study findings and limits: The researchers studied only peripheral blood, not thyroid tissue.

The authors built TCR beta libraries using iRepertoire HTBI primers and Arm-PCR of CDR3 regions. TCRdb reanalysed the multiplex PCR reads using MiXCR and keeps one entry per CDR3 protein. The sample carries about 350,000 distinct CDR3 sequences, 16% recorded once. Separately, the same data were catalogued under a study of T cells in Graves' hyperthyroidism and ophthalmopathy. This second report adds: A first-round RT-PCR of the TCR CDR3 used the HTBI primer set.

This TCR came from a man in his forties with Graves disease. The V call is TRBV27, the J call TRBJ1-2; 9 nucleotides align to TRBD1. Sequencing was performed on peripheral blood mononuclear cells (PBMCs), taken at new diagnosis, from a patient treated with antithyroid drugs. The CDR3 nucleotides are TGTGCCAGCAGTAGGACAGGGGAGGCCTATGGCTACACCTTC. Protein product: CASSRTGEAYGYTF.